The 7 T cell receptor beta chains presented below share a single source sample, sequenced in a study of PD-L1 blockade in urothelial cancer. Time point defined: pretreatment peripheral blood. Profiled with immunoSEQ multiplex PCR; TCRdb holds only in-frame clones, not every one. The sample shows around 130,000 clones, approximately 88% of them seen only once. This material consisted of PBMCs, taken around atezolizumab (anti-PD-L1) treatment. Every receptor here comes from a middle-aged man with urothelial cancer.

The genes are TRBV5-6 and TRBJ2-7; 8 bases match TRBD1. Germline V lookup: CDR1 SGHDT, CDR2 YYEEEE. J gave up 5 bases and V 3 bases, and 13 bases lay outside the gene matches. The CDR3 is 16 residues long. This CDR3 reads CASSSIRDRWFDEQYF. The CDR3 nucleotides are TGTGCCAGCAGCTCCATCCGGGACAGGTGGTTCGACGAGCAGTACTTC.

This clone has just a few counts. The chain carries TRBV18 and TRBJ2-1; D is uncertain. CDR3 length: 19 residues. CDR1 KGHSH and CDR2 LQKENI come from the germline V gene. The V end was cut by 6 bases, the J end by 0 bases, with 24 bases between. CDR3 amino acids: CASSPLVVEALSSYNEQFF. CDR3 nucleotide sequence: TGTGCCAGCTCCCCCCTTGTTGTAGAGGCCCTTAGCTCCTACAATGAGCAGTTCTTC.

V gene TRBV6-1 combines with J gene TRBJ1-5, with D perhaps matching TRBD1 (6 bases). V lost 7 bases and J lost 1, with 11 bases in between. The V gene's germline CDR1 is MNHNS and CDR2 SASEGT. The CDR3 length is 14 residues. In DNA form, the CDR3 reads TGTGCCAGCACTGGGGGCATAAGCAATCAGCCCCAGCATTTT. This sequence encodes CASTGGISNQPQHF.

The chain uses TRBV6-5 and TRBJ2-1, with D maybe TRBD2 (5 bases). The germline CDR1 and CDR2 sequences are MNHEY and SVGAGI. The ends were cut back, 6 bases at V and 8 bases at J, with 11 bases in the middle. CDR3 length: 12 residues. CDR3 nucleotide sequence: TGTGCCAGCAGGAGACCAGCGGATGAGCAGTTCTTC. Protein: CASRRPADEQFF.

The chain is built from TRBV10-3 and TRBJ2-7, with D unclear. The V end lost 3 bases, the J end lost 3 bases, and 18 bases lay between the germline ends. From germline, CDR1 is ENHRY and CDR2 SYGVKD. The CDR3 is 16 residues long. The CDR3 region is CAISDPQSRQNYEQYF. The CDR3 coding sequence is TGTGCCATCAGTGACCCCCAATCGAGGCAGAACTACGAGCAGTACTTC.

The genes are TRBV7-9 and TRBJ2-7; D not certain. CDR1 and CDR2 from the germline V gene are SEHNR and FQNEAQ (reference sequence). This CDR3 is 12 amino acids long. Between the trimmed V and J ends, which lost 5 bases and 4 bases, there was a span of 9 bases. As DNA, the CDR3 is TGTGCCAGCAGCCCCGCCAGGTACGAGCAGTACTTC. It translates to CASSPARYEQYF.

This clone was seen a few times. The genes are TRBV15 and TRBJ2-1; 9 bases align to TRBD2. J was trimmed by 4 bases and V by 4 bases; bases with no gene match: 5. Germline CDR1 LNHNV, CDR2 YYDKDF (reference sequence). This CDR3 contains 15 residues. The CDR3 sequence: CATSKRTSVYNEQFF. The DNA for the CDR3 is TGTGCCACCAGCAAGAGGACTAGCGTGTACAATGAGCAGTTCTTC.